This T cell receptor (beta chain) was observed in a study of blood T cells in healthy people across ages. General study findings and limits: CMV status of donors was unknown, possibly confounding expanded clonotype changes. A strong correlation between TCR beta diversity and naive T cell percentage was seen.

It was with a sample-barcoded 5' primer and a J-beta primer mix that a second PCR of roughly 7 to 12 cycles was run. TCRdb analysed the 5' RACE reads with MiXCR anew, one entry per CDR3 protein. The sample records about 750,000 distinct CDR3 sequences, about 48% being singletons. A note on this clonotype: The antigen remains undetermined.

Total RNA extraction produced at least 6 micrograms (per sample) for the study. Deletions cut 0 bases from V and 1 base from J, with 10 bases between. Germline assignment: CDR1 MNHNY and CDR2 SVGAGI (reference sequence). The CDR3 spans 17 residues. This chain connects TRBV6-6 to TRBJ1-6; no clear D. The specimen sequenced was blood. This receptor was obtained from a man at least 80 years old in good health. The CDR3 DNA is TGTGCCAGCAGTTACTCGGCCACCGGGTCCTATAATTCACCCCTCCACTTT. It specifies CASSYSATGSYNSPLHF.